The 27 T cell receptor beta chains reported below all come from one sample, sequenced in a study of spatial heterogeneity in lung cancer. TCRdb reanalysed the 5' RACE reads using MiXCR and keeps one entry per CDR3 protein. The table includes 50,000 or so distinct CDR3 sequences, 7.5% to 9% detected once. Noted time point: sample taken at primary tumor resection. Sequencing of whole RNA from tumor, nontumor lung or frozen PBMC involved no sorting. This specimen consisted of PBMCs, obtained at surgery. Source of these receptors: a female donor with early-stage non-small cell lung cancer.

V and J are TRBV20-1 and TRBJ2-7; tentative D call: TRBD2 (5 bases). Germline CDR1 reads DFQATT; CDR2 reads SNEGSKA (reference sequence). The V end was cut by 3 bases, the J end by 5 bases, with 11 bases between. CDR3 length equals 12 residues. CDR3 coding DNA: TGCAGTGCTAGTTTTGGGCGGGACGAGCAGTACTTC. Translation gives CSASFGRDEQYF.

The chain carries TRBV6-1 and TRBJ1-5, with D unresolved. The CDR3 spans 14 residues. The germline V and J ends were trimmed by 7 bases and 1 base, with 11 bases remaining between them. Germline assignment: CDR1 MNHNS and CDR2 SASEGT. CDR3 protein: CASIPDLSNQPQHF. Here the CDR3 DNA reads TGTGCCAGCATTCCGGACCTGAGCAATCAGCCCCAGCATTTT.

The chain couples TRBV3-1 to TRBJ2-2, with TRBD1 matching 7 bases. V was pared by 4 bases and J by 6 bases, with 11 bases of the junction left unmatched. Germline V gene lookup returns CDR1 LGHDT and CDR2 YNNKEL (reference sequence). The CDR3 is 16 amino acids. CDR3 residues: CASSRTGLIGSGELFF. As DNA, the CDR3 is TGTGCCAGCAGCCGGACAGGCCTCATTGGATCCGGGGAGCTGTTTTTT.

This clonotype showed up just a few times. V is TRBV6-5 and J is TRBJ2-2, with unresolved D. The CDR3 extends over 13 amino acids. Per the germline V gene, CDR1 is MNHEY and CDR2 is SVGAGI. V was pared by 10 bases and J by 1 base, with 10 bases between. The CDR3 here is CATYPGNTGELFF. The DNA of the CDR3 is TGTGCCACATACCCGGGGAACACCGGGGAGCTGTTTTTT.

This clonotype occurred a few times. V usage is TRBV4-2 and J usage is TRBJ1-4; D gene uncertain. The CDR3 runs 18 residues. Looked up from germline, CDR1 is LGHNA and CDR2 is YNFKEQ. V was pared by 0 bases and J by 7 bases, with 21 bases between. CDR3 region: CASSQEALMADVGEKLFF. The CDR3, as DNA: TGTGCCAGCAGCCAAGAAGCCCTGATGGCCGACGTTGGTGAAAAACTGTTTTTT.

The sample holds many counts of this clonotype. The rearrangement uses TRBV10-1 and TRBJ2-7, with 11 bases identical to TRBD2. V was clipped by 3 bases and J by 0 bases; unmatched bases: 4. This CDR3 has 16 residues. Germline V gene lookup returns CDR1 WNHNN and CDR2 SYGVQD (reference sequence). Here the CDR3 DNA reads TGCGCCAGCAGTGACCGGGGACTAGCGGACTCCTACGAGCAGTACTTC. The encoded protein is CASSDRGLADSYEQYF.

This clonotype was counted only a few times. The chain is built from TRBV5-1 and TRBJ1-1; D not certain. Trimming removed 2 bases at V and 3 bases at J, with 8 bases between. Germline V gives CDR1 SGHRS, CDR2 YFSETQ. CDR3 length: 13 amino acids. The CDR3 loop reads CASSLTSDTEAFF. The CDR3 DNA reads TGCGCCAGCAGCTTAACATCGGACACTGAAGCTTTCTTT.

This clonotype was found a few times. The rearrangement links TRBV5-5 to TRBJ2-6, with 7 bases matching TRBD1. With 4 bases clipped from V and 2 bases from J, the junction kept 12 bases outside the gene matches. CDR1 SGHKS and CDR2 YYEKEE come from the germline V gene (reference sequence). This CDR3 is built from 18 residues. The CDR3 DNA follows: TGTGCCAGCAGCGTAACCGGGACAGAAAGGGCTGGGGCCAACGTCCTGACTTTC. As protein: CASSVTGTERAGANVLTF.

As concerns this clonotype: A much larger clone is a single base away; this may be a read error. The chain joins TRBV27 to TRBJ2-5; TRBD1 agrees at 8 bases. From germline, CDR1 is MNHEY and CDR2 SMNVEV (reference sequence). This CDR3 is 15 amino acids long. Written as DNA, the CDR3 is TGTGCCAGCAGTCTTTGGACAGGGAGCCAAGATACCCAGTACTTC. Translating gives CASSLWTGSQDTQYF.

This chain joins TRBV12-3 or TRBV12-4 and TRBJ2-3; 9 bases map to TRBD1. The ends lost 5 bases at V and 7 bases at J; junction bases unmatched: 13. The CDR3 is made up of 16 amino acids. The CDR3 DNA follows: TGTGCCAGCAGTCGTATACAGGGGGCAGGAGAGAATACGCAGTATTTT. Protein product: CASSRIQGAGENTQYF.

This clonotype was seen at least ten times. The chain recombines TRBV6-1 with TRBJ1-6, with D possibly matching TRBD1 (5 bases). The CDR3 extends over 13 amino acids. The V gene lost 8 bases and the J gene lost 2 bases, with 7 bases spanning the gap. The V gene's germline CDR1 is MNHNS and CDR2 SASEGT. DNA for the CDR3: TGTGCCAGCGCGACAGCCTATAATTCACCCCTCCACTTT. Amino acid sequence: CASATAYNSPLHF.

This clonotype was picked up many times. The chain couples TRBV9 to TRBJ1-1, with D hard to call. Germline loops: CDR1 SGDLS, CDR2 YYNGEE. V was cut by 3 bases and J by 4 bases, with 10 bases left in between. This CDR3 has 13 amino acids. CDR3 nucleotides: TGTGCCAGCAGCGCCTCCCTGGGCACTGAAGCTTTCTTT. Its translation: CASSASLGTEAFF.

This clonotype was observed at least ten times. This chain links TRBV6-2 or TRBV6-3 with TRBJ1-2; D not certain. Germline CDR1 is MNHEY and CDR2 is SVGEGT. V was trimmed by 7 bases and J by 0 bases, leaving 6 bases between them. This CDR3 spans 12 amino acids. CDR3 sequence reads: CASIGANYGYTF. In DNA form, the CDR3 reads TGTGCCAGCATCGGTGCTAACTATGGCTACACCTTC.

This clonotype was counted ten times or more. This chain connects TRBV7-2 to TRBJ2-3; 10 bases line up with TRBD2. The CDR3 is 14 residues long. CDR1 is SGHTA and CDR2 is FQGNSA in the germline V gene. Germline trimming cut 4 bases from V and 4 bases from J; bases unmatched to any gene: 2. This chain's CDR3 is CASSYSGGSDTQYF. CDR3 DNA: TGTGCCAGCAGCTATAGCGGGGGGTCAGATACGCAGTATTTT.

The V and J genes are TRBV4-2 and TRBJ1-1; D is ambiguous. CDR1 LGHNA and CDR2 YNFKEQ come from the germline V gene. The CDR3 is 12 residues long. V was cut by 0 bases and J by 6 bases, with 5 bases left in between. CDR3 sequence reads: CASSQDTAEAFF. The CDR3 bases are TGTGCCAGCAGCCAAGATACCGCTGAAGCTTTCTTT.

The chain has TRBV6-2 or TRBV6-3 and TRBJ2-2; 11 bases are a match to TRBD2. V shed 4 bases, J shed 3 bases, and the junction held 10 bases outside the gene matches. The CDR3 spans 18 residues. In germline, CDR1 is MNHEY, CDR2 SVGEGT. The CDR3 nucleotides are TGTGCCAGCAGTTTCAAATTAGCGGGGGGGCCGGACACCGGGGAGCTGTTTTTT. Translating it yields CASSFKLAGGPDTGELFF.

J is TRBJ2-7 and V is TRBV14; no definite D call. The CDR3 has 14 residues. Germline V gene data show CDR1 as SGHDN and CDR2 as FVKESK. The V end lost 4 bases, the J end lost 5 bases, and 15 bases lay between the germline ends. The CDR3 nucleotides read TGTGCCAGCAGCCCGATCGGGCCGTGGGACGAGCAGTACTTC. It codes for CASSPIGPWDEQYF.

This clonotype has ten or more counts. The chain employs TRBV19 and TRBJ1-5; 7 bases are a match to TRBD1. Germline CDR1 LNHDA, CDR2 SQIVND (reference sequence). Unmatched junction bases numbered 5, after V lost 5 bases and J lost 7 bases. The CDR3 sequence is 13 residues long. The chain's CDR3 is CASSGQAWQPQHF. Here the CDR3 DNA reads TGTGCCAGTAGTGGACAGGCATGGCAGCCCCAGCATTTT. The complete variable domain, with remaining parts taken from reference TRBV19 and TRBJ1-5, reads DGGITQSPKYLFRKEGQNVTLSCEQNLNHDAMYWYRQDPGQGLRLIYYSQIVNDFQKGDIAEGYSVSREKKESFPLTVTSAQKNPTAFYLCASSGQAWQPQHFGDGTRLSIL.

This clonotype has ten or more counts. V gene TRBV11-2 combines with J gene TRBJ1-1, with D unclear. This CDR3 region has 13 residues. From germline, CDR1 is SGHAT and CDR2 FQNNGV. V gave up 5 bases and J gave up 0 bases, with 7 bases separating them. The CDR3 bases are TGTGCCAGCAGCCACGGACTGAACACTGAAGCTTTCTTT. It translates to CASSHGLNTEAFF.

Only a few counts were recorded for this clonotype. The genes are TRBV10-1 and TRBJ2-3; 9 positions match TRBD2. CDR1 and CDR2 from the germline V gene are WNHNN and SYGVQD (reference sequence). The CDR3 has 16 amino acids. V lost 3 bases, J lost 3 bases, and 7 bases stayed unmatched. The CDR3, as DNA: TGCGCCAGCAGTGATCGCGGGGGGGCCTGGACAGATACGCAGTATTTT. Translated, it gives CASSDRGGAWTDTQYF.

This clonotype was counted at least ten times. The chain recombines TRBV29-1 with TRBJ2-4; D possibly uses TRBD1 or TRBD2 (5 bases each). The CDR3 consists of 15 residues. The germline V gene encodes CDR1 SQVTM and CDR2 ANQGSEA. Trimming left V 5 bases short and J 0 bases short, with 14 bases between. CDR3 region: CSVSRGLLAKNIQYF. Written as DNA, the CDR3 is TGCAGCGTTTCCCGGGGCCTCCTAGCCAAAAACATTCAGTACTTC.

The chain carries TRBV18 and TRBJ2-5, with D possibly called TRBD1 or TRBD2 (6 bases each). The V gene lost 6 bases and the J gene lost 4 bases, with 12 bases spanning the gap. The CDR3 spans 13 residues. Germline assignment: CDR1 KGHSH and CDR2 LQKENI. CDR3 DNA sequence: TGTGCCAGCTCCCCCCGGGGGCCAGAGACCCAGTACTTC. Amino acids: CASSPRGPETQYF.

This clonotype came up a few times. This rearrangement joins TRBV28 to TRBJ1-3, with a possible D match to TRBD1 (5 bases). CDR1 and CDR2 from the germline V gene are MDHEN and SYDVKM. The V and J ends lost 3 bases and 1 base respectively, with 7 bases between them. CDR3 length: 14 residues. In DNA form, the CDR3 reads TGTGCCAGCAGTTTTCAGGGTTCTGGAAACACCATATATTTT. Translating gives CASSFQGSGNTIYF.

At least ten counts were recorded for this clonotype. The genes are TRBV6-1 and TRBJ2-7; a weak D match, TRBD1 (6 bases). Germline V CDR1 and CDR2: MNHNS, SASEGT. This CDR3 region has 11 residues. The V end lost 5 bases, the J end lost 6 bases, and 8 bases lay between the germline ends. This CDR3 is CASSPGAEQYF. CDR3 DNA sequence: TGTGCCAGCAGTCCAGGGGCCGAGCAGTACTTC.

The genes are TRBV5-1 and TRBJ2-7; D gene uncertain. This CDR3 is 14 amino acids long. Trimming left V 3 bases short and J 0 bases short, with 10 bases between. Germline CDR1 SGHRS, CDR2 YFSETQ. Here the CDR3 DNA reads TGCGCCAGCAGCTCATCAGCAAGCTCCTACGAGCAGTACTTC. Its protein product is CASSSSASSYEQYF.

This clonotype was counted between two and nine times. J is TRBJ2-6 and V is TRBV6-2 or TRBV6-3; perhaps TRBD2 as D (5 bases). Germline loops: CDR1 MNHEY, CDR2 SVGEGT. Deletions cut 2 bases from V and 4 bases from J, with 6 bases between. This CDR3 is built from 14 residues. Written as DNA, the CDR3 is TGTGCCAGCAGTTACGCGGGCGGGGCCAACGTCCTGACTTTC. Translating it yields CASSYAGGANVLTF.

The chain has TRBV29-1 and TRBJ1-1; TRBD1 is a possible D gene (5 bases). Germline CDR1 reads SQVTM; CDR2 reads ANQGSEA. CDR3 length: 13 amino acids. The germline V and J ends were trimmed by 7 bases and 1 base, with 13 bases remaining between them. The CDR3, as DNA: TGCAGCGCGGGGCGGGCAGCGAACACTGAAGCTTTCTTT. It specifies CSAGRAANTEAFF.